The 21 T cell receptor beta chains listed next were all sequenced from one sample in a study of blood T cell repertoires in COVID-19. Sequenced by immunoSEQ multiplex PCR; TCRdb stores in-frame clones only, minus some. The data hold 150,000 or so clones, with 81% observed a single time. Sequenced sample: peripheral blood. Source of these receptors: a human donor with acute or convalescent COVID-19. The donor label of this sample is uncertain.

This clone turned up a few times. This rearrangement joins TRBV12-3 or TRBV12-4 to TRBJ1-5, with D unresolved. The CDR3 is 13 residues long. V lost 4 bases and J 5 bases, leaving 9 bases between the germline ends. The CDR3 bases are TGTGCCAGCAGTTACCCCCCGGATCAGCCCCAGCATTTT. Its protein is CASSYPPDQPQHF.

V is TRBV7-9 and J is TRBJ1-3; D remains unclear. The V gene's germline CDR1 is SEHNR and CDR2 FQNEAQ (reference sequence). The V gene lost 1 base and the J gene lost 6 bases, with 10 bases spanning the gap. The CDR3 is 14 residues long. The DNA of the CDR3 is TGTGCCAGCAGCTTAGGAGGCGGGTCAAACACCATATATTTT. Residues: CASSLGGGSNTIYF.

This clone is a singleton in its sample. The chain has TRBV18 and TRBJ1-5; 9 positions match TRBD1. The CDR3 runs 14 residues. J gave up 4 bases and V 5 bases, and 3 bases lay outside the gene matches. Per germline, CDR1 KGHSH and CDR2 LQKENI. This CDR3 reads CASSATGGNQPQHF. Written as DNA, the CDR3 is TGTGCCAGCTCAGCGACAGGGGGAAATCAGCCCCAGCATTTT.

The genes are TRBV30 and TRBJ1-1, with TRBD1 as a possible D gene (6 bases). CDR1 is GTSNPN and CDR2 is SVGIG in the germline V gene (reference sequence). The V end was cut by 1 base, the J end by 0 bases, with 18 bases between. This CDR3 is 17 amino acids long. Here the CDR3 DNA reads TGTGCCTGGAGTGCCAGGGGATTTAAGGCTATGAACACTGAAGCTTTCTTT. Protein product: CAWSARGFKAMNTEAFF.

This rearrangement joins TRBV7-9 to TRBJ2-3; 10 bases are shared with TRBD1. CDR1 is SEHNR, CDR2 FQNEAQ, per germline (reference sequence). This CDR3 has 15 residues. V gave up 5 bases and J gave up 1 base; unmatched junction bases: 3. The CDR3 spells CASSPGTGGTDTQYF. CDR3 bases: TGTGCCAGCAGCCCCGGGACAGGGGGCACAGATACGCAGTATTTT.

This chain uses TRBV2 with TRBJ1-6; 7 bases are shared with TRBD1. This CDR3 spans 15 amino acids. V lost 3 bases and J lost 5; bases outside the gene matches: 4. CDR1 is SNHLY and CDR2 is FYNNEI in the germline V gene. CDR3 coding DNA: TGTGCCAGCAGTGAGAACAGGGGAAATAATTCACCCCTCCACTTT. Its protein is CASSENRGNNSPLHF.

The V and J genes are TRBV19 and TRBJ2-2, with D possibly TRBD1 on 6 matching bases. Germline V CDR1 and CDR2: LNHDA, SQIVND (reference sequence). The germline V and J ends were trimmed by 8 bases and 1 base, with 14 bases remaining between them. This CDR3 contains 15 residues. CDR3 sequence reads: CASGDNALNTGELFF. The DNA of the CDR3 is TGTGCCAGTGGGGACAACGCATTGAACACCGGGGAGCTGTTTTTT.

The chain is built from TRBV6-2 or TRBV6-3 and TRBJ2-7; 9 bases fit TRBD2. The V gene's germline CDR1 is MNHEY and CDR2 SVGEGT. The length of the CDR3 is 14 residues. J was trimmed by 3 bases and V by 5 bases; bases with no gene match: 5. CDR3 in amino acids: CASSPGTSIYEQYV. In DNA form, the CDR3 reads TGTGCCAGCAGTCCCGGGACTAGCATCTACGAGCAGTACGTC.

The rearrangement links TRBV5-1 to TRBJ2-2, with D possibly TRBD1 on 6 matching bases. CDR1 is SGHRS and CDR2 is YFSETQ in the germline V gene. There are 14 residues in the CDR3. Trimming took off 2 bases at V and 7 bases at J, with 12 bases between the two ends. CDR3 sequence: CASSFRGQDGELFF. DNA of the CDR3: TGCGCCAGCAGCTTCAGGGGCCAAGACGGGGAGCTGTTTTTT.

The chain uses TRBV5-4 and TRBJ2-4; D perhaps matches TRBD2 (6 bases). The germline CDR1 and CDR2 sequences are SGHNT and YYREEE (reference sequence). The length of the CDR3 is 17 residues. V lost 4 bases to trimming and J lost 1 base, with 18 bases between them. CDR3 DNA: TGTGCCAGCAGCCTTGGAGGGTCCCCCTCGGCCAAAAACATTCAGTACTTC. This encodes CASSLGGSPSAKNIQYF.

This chain uses TRBV5-6 with TRBJ1-5, with D maybe TRBD1 (5 bases). CDR1 SGHDT and CDR2 YYEEEE come from the germline V gene. This CDR3 is built from 15 residues. V shed 4 bases and J shed 0 bases, with 11 bases lying between them. The chain's CDR3 is CASSPGQDSNQPQHF. In DNA form, the CDR3 reads TGTGCCAGCAGCCCCGGACAAGATAGCAATCAGCCCCAGCATTTT.

The J gene is TRBJ2-7, the V gene TRBV7-3; D unresolved. The CDR3 is 9 residues long. Deletions cut 8 bases from V and 4 bases from J, with 3 bases between. Germline V gene data show CDR1 as SGHTA and CDR2 as FQGTGA. CDR3 loop: CASPYEQYV. The CDR3 DNA reads as TGTGCCAGCCCTTACGAGCAGTACGTC.

This chain connects TRBV11-3 to TRBJ1-2, with 7 bases that match TRBD1. The CDR3 sequence is 14 residues long. Per germline, CDR1 SGHNT and CDR2 YENEEA. V lost 5 bases and J lost 3; bases outside the gene matches: 6. The CDR3 loop reads CASSPTGMDYGYTF. The CDR3, as DNA: TGTGCCAGCAGCCCGACAGGGATGGACTATGGCTACACCTTC.

This chain uses TRBV11-1 with TRBJ2-2; possible D gene TRBD2, 5 bases. The germline V gene encodes CDR1 SGHAT and CDR2 FQDESV (reference sequence). The CDR3 is 16 amino acids. The V end lost 3 bases, the J end lost 1 base, and 12 bases lay between the germline ends. CDR3 region: CASSLDESGNTGELFF. CDR3 DNA: TGTGCCAGCAGCTTGGATGAAAGCGGGAACACCGGGGAGCTGTTTTTT.

The V call is TRBV4-2, the J call TRBJ1-4, with D unresolved. The CDR3 is made up of 17 amino acids. The germline V gene has CDR1 LGHNA and CDR2 YNFKEQ. V was cut by 2 bases and J by 7 bases, with 20 bases left in between. This CDR3 is CASSQLRSSPTGEKLFF. The CDR3 DNA follows: TGTGCCAGCAGCCAATTGAGGTCCTCACCAACCGGTGAAAAACTGTTTTTT.

This clone was seen only once. This chain joins TRBV7-9 and TRBJ1-2; D unresolved. This CDR3 has 16 amino acids. Per the germline V gene, CDR1 is SEHNR and CDR2 is FQNEAQ (reference sequence). V shed 5 bases and J shed 4 bases, with 20 bases lying between them. In nucleotides, the CDR3 is TGTGCCAGCAGCCGATCGGGTGGCAGCGTTATCTATGGCTACACCTTC. This encodes CASSRSGGSVIYGYTF. The entire variable domain, with the rest obtained from reference TRBV7-9 and TRBJ1-2, is as follows: DTGVSQNPRHKITKRGQNVTFRCDPISEHNRLYWYRQTLGQGPEFLTYFQNEAQLEKSRLLSDRFSAERPKGSFSTLEIQRTEQGDSAMYLCASSRSGGSVIYGYTFGSGTRLTVV.

The chain is built from TRBV4-1 and TRBJ2-1; D is ambiguous. The CDR3 loop spans 13 amino acids. Deletions cut 1 base from V and 15 bases from J, with 16 bases between. Germline V CDR1 and CDR2: MGHRA, YSYEKL. CDR3 sequence: CASSQVPEAPGFF. The CDR3 DNA follows: TGCGCCAGCAGCCAAGTTCCCGAAGCCCCCGGGTTCTTC.

V usage is TRBV2 and J usage is TRBJ1-2; no clear D gene. The CDR3 loop spans 13 amino acids. In germline, CDR1 is SNHLY, CDR2 FYNNEI. The V end was cut by 8 bases, the J end by 2 bases, with 12 bases between. The CDR3 loop reads CASYRGSNYGYTF. The CDR3 DNA reads as TGTGCCAGCTATCGGGGATCGAACTATGGCTACACCTTC. Full variable domain (missing parts from reference TRBV2 and TRBJ1-2): EPEVTQTPSHQVTQMGQEVILRCVPISNHLYFYWYRQILGQKVEFLVSFYNNEISEKSEIFDDQFSVERPDGSNFTLKIRSTKLEDSAMYFCASYRGSNYGYTFGSGTRLTVV.

The rearrangement links TRBV5-6 to TRBJ2-7, with a possible D match to TRBD2 (6 bases). The CDR3 contains 14 residues. Trimming stripped 4 bases from V and 5 bases from J, with 16 bases between. Per germline, CDR1 SGHDT and CDR2 YYEEEE. DNA of the CDR3: TGTGCCAGCAGCGGAGACATCGGCGGGGACGAGCAGTACGTC. Translation: CASSGDIGGDEQYV.

The V gene is TRBV12-3 or TRBV12-4, the J gene TRBJ1-5; 9 bases agree with TRBD1. This CDR3 spans 12 amino acids. V gave up 8 bases and J gave up 6 bases; unmatched junction bases: 2. The CDR3 DNA is TGTGCCAGCGGACAGGGGACTCAGCCCCAGCATTTT. This encodes CASGQGTQPQHF.

The V and J genes are TRBV18 and TRBJ1-2; weak D call: TRBD1 (6 bases). The CDR3 extends over 13 amino acids. Trimming removed 2 bases at V and 5 bases at J, with 9 bases between. The germline CDR1 and CDR2 sequences are KGHSH and LQKENI. CDR3 coding DNA: TGTGCCAGCTCACCAAGGGGGTGGTATGGCTACACCTTC. Translated, it gives CASSPRGWYGYTF.